The sequence of this T cell receptor (beta chain) was determined in a study of immune heterogeneity within non-small cell lung tumors (dated by TCRdb to the late 2010s). For context, the study as a whole: By histology, the tumors included nine to ten non-squamous carcinomas, 4 squamous cell carcinomas and 1 tumor not otherwise specified. To look at intratumoral immune heterogeneity, the study ran whole-exome sequencing, RNA-seq and TCR beta repertoire sequencing on several spatially distinct regions taken from every NSCLC tumor. TCR repertoire analysis included approximately 60 tumor loci from about 14 patients, whereas transcriptome data included only approximately 44 loci from 11 to 12 patients. For mutant peptides 8 to 11 amino acids long, netMHCpan-3.0 predicted neoantigen binding to the HLA alleles of each patient.

CDR1 and CDR2, looked up from the germline V gene, are SGHDT and YYEEEE. From the cysteine up to the phenylalanine, the CDR3 has a length of 11 residues. Solely the CDR3 DNA is kept, with 33 bases framed from the first base. V is shortened by 2 bases, J by 7 bases, and the region joining them spans 7 bases. The TCR beta CDR3 region was amplified with a multiplex PCR system, in which a first round of about 10 cycles was run using 32 V-gene forward and 13 J-gene reverse primers. The first PCR round was done with a QIAGEN Multiplex PCR Kit, and the primer sequences were filed in Chinese patent CN105087789A. Illumina universal primers were added in a second PCR round performed with the Phusion High-Fidelity PCR Kit. Sequencing of the TCR libraries was done on the Illumina HiSeq X Ten platform in paired-end mode with a 151 bp read length. Per the source publication's procedure: Reads lacking multiplex PCR primers were removed with Cutadapt, read pairs were merged with PEAR, and CDR3 regions were called with MiXCR default settings. Repertoire diversity used Shannon entropy, and clonality was computed as one minus Shannon entropy divided by ln of productive unique sequence count. Clonotypes present at frequencies of at least 0.5% were defined as dominant or high-frequency T-cell clones. TCRdb reran the public reads through fastp at Q25 and MiXCR, keeping productive beta chains. Entries are consolidated by CDR3 protein sequence, retaining the most common genes and DNA. TCRdb assigned the V and J calls; the authors' analysis was not used. The sample records around 15,000 distinct CDR3 sequences, approximately 26% of which are singletons. Of the sample, about 4% is held by the ten largest clones.

Genomic DNA was extracted from bulk tumor tissue and used as the TCR template, and about 0.65 ug gDNA was amplified per sample. During surgery, several biopsies were collected from each primary tumor and placed as far from one another as possible within the tumor mass. Patients in the study cohort, which was described as untreated, were newly diagnosed NSCLC cases going through curative surgery. Donors were over 13 newly diagnosed non-small cell lung cancer patients undergoing surgery with curative intent. The resected tumor masses were reviewed by two independent pathologists. Sequencing was performed only on DNA and RNA samples of high quality. Broader findings and caveats from the paper: Within a patient, identical dominant CDR3B clonotypes were found to recur across loci, yet unique high-frequency clones were also harbored in different tumor locations. A moderate positive correlation (R roughly 0.35), which was statistically significant, linked local T-cell repertoire clonality to local tumor mutational burden. High-frequency TCR beta clonotypes were largely distinct between individual patients.

The sample holds many counts of this clonotype. It lacks a known antigen. Per-nucleotide qualities are absent, and no much larger clonotype sits a single base away. The sequence is built from TRBV5-6 and TRBJ2-7, with no confidently assigned D gene. This TCR came from a man aged 35-49 years with non-small cell lung cancer. The specimen was lung tumor tissue. CDR3 loop: CASSFGREQYF. DNA sequence: TGTGCCAGCAGCTTTGGGCGGGAGCAGTACTTC.